A single sample is the source of the 11 T cell receptor beta chains below, sequenced in a study of blood T cell repertoires in COVID-19. Generated by immunoSEQ multiplex PCR, the TCRdb table keeps only in-frame clones and is missing some. The data contain about 350,000 clones, approximately 89% of them singletons. Sequenced input: PBMCs or T cells enriched from blood (not recorded which). These receptor sequences come from a woman in her 30s who had recovered from COVID-19.

The chain links TRBV7-9 to TRBJ1-2; TRBD1 matches 8 bases. CDR3 length equals 15 residues. V lost 5 bases, J lost 4 bases, and 9 bases stayed unmatched. Per germline, CDR1 SEHNR and CDR2 FQNEAQ (reference sequence). CDR3 residues: CASSPKRTGSYGYTF. CDR3 DNA: TGTGCCAGCAGCCCCAAAAGGACAGGGTCCTATGGCTACACCTTC.

The chain carries TRBV2 and TRBJ2-4; TRBD1 agrees at 9 bases. Germline CDR1 SNHLY, CDR2 FYNNEI. This CDR3 spans 14 amino acids. Trimming removed 6 bases from V and 1 base from J; junction bases left unmatched: 1. The CDR3 sequence: CASSGQGAKNIQYF. CDR3 coding DNA: TGTGCCAGCAGCGGACAGGGGGCCAAAAACATTCAGTACTTC.

The J gene is TRBJ2-4, the V gene TRBV4-3; D is undetermined. The V end was cut by 0 bases, the J end by 11 bases, with 17 bases between. This CDR3 has 15 residues. Germline V gene lookup returns CDR1 LGHNA and CDR2 YSLEER. The CDR3 sequence: CASSQEYHRSMVQYF. CDR3 DNA: TGCGCCAGCAGCCAAGAGTACCACCGAAGCATGGTTCAGTACTTC.

This clone was picked up one time. The V and J genes are TRBV5-4 and TRBJ1-2, with D uncertain. Germline V gene sequence: CDR1 SGHNT, CDR2 YYREEE (reference sequence). The length of the CDR3 is 14 residues. Trimming cost V 3 bases and J 4 bases, with 13 bases left between them. The CDR3 coding sequence is TGTGCCAGCAGCTGGACCGGGGTGGGCTATGGCTACACCTTC. This codes for CASSWTGVGYGYTF.

This chain connects TRBV25-1 to TRBJ2-1, with TRBD1 identical over 8 bases. From germline, CDR1 is MGHDK and CDR2 SYGVNS. V lost 6 bases to trimming and J lost 5 bases; unmatched junction nucleotides: 6. The CDR3 extends over 14 amino acids. CDR3 loop: CASRPSDRDNEQFF. CDR3 DNA sequence: TGTGCCAGCAGGCCTTCGGACAGGGACAATGAGCAGTTCTTC.

This clone came up once. The CDR3 reads CAISVVFGEQYF. CDR3 DNA sequence: TGTGCCATCAGTGTCGTCTTCGGGGAGCAGTACTTC. The rearrangement joins TRBV10-3 to TRBJ2-7; D not resolved. V dropped 4 bases and J dropped 7 bases, with 11 bases sitting between them. CDR1 ENHRY and CDR2 SYGVKD come from the germline V gene. The CDR3 loop spans 12 amino acids.

The CDR3 DNA reads TGTGCCAGCAGCCCACCGTCGACAGGGACCATGAACACTGAAGCTTTCTTT. This codes for CASSPPSTGTMNTEAFF. V usage is TRBV5-4 and J usage is TRBJ1-1; 7 bases map to TRBD1. The CDR3 has 17 residues. J was trimmed by 0 bases and V by 4 bases; bases with no gene match: 12. Germline assignment: CDR1 SGHNT and CDR2 YYREEE (reference sequence).

The chain recombines TRBV5-8 with TRBJ1-5; no definite D call. V was pared by 1 base and J by 7 bases, with 9 bases between. From germline, CDR1 is SGHTS and CDR2 YDEGEE. The CDR3 sequence is 13 residues long. The CDR3 loop reads CASSLLFYQPQHF. Here the CDR3 DNA reads TGTGCCAGCAGCTTGTTATTCTACCAGCCCCAGCATTTT.

The J gene is TRBJ1-2, the V gene TRBV19; no clear D. The germline gives CDR1 LNHDA, CDR2 SQIVND (reference sequence). The CDR3 covers 15 residues. Deletions cut 4 bases from V and 5 bases from J, with 17 bases between. CDR3 sequence (DNA): TGTGCCAGTAGTACCGCATTCCCAAGCTCTTATGGCTACACCTTC. Translating it yields CASSTAFPSSYGYTF.

The V gene is TRBV7-3, the J gene TRBJ2-3, with 10 bases fitting TRBD1. After removal of 6 bases from V and 4 bases from J, the junction contained 7 bases not matched to a gene. The CDR3 spans 15 residues. Per the germline V gene, CDR1 is SGHTA and CDR2 is FQGTGA. The CDR3 protein is CASSPRDRGADTQYF. The CDR3 nucleotides read TGTGCCAGCAGTCCTCGGGACAGGGGAGCAGATACGCAGTATTTT.

The J gene is TRBJ1-2, the V gene TRBV29-1, with 8 bases matching TRBD1. The CDR3 has 12 amino acids. From germline, CDR1 is SQVTM and CDR2 ANQGSEA. Germline trimming cut 6 bases from V and 4 bases from J; bases unmatched to any gene: 4. Written as DNA, the CDR3 is TGCAGCGTCCCCGGGACAGGCTATGGCTACACCTTC. Amino acid sequence: CSVPGTGYGYTF.